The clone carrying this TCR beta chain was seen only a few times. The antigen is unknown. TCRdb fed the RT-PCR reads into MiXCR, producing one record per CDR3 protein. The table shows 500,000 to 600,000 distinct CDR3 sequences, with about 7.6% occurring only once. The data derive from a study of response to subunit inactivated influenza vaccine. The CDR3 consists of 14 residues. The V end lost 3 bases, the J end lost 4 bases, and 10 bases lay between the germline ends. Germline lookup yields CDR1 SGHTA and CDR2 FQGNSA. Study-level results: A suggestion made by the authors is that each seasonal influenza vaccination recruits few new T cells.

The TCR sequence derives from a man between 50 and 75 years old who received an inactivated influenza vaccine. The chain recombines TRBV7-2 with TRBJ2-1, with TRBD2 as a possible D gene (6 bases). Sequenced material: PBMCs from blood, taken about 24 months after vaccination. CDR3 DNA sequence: TGTGCCAGCAGCTTTTATAGCGGATACAATGAGCAGTTCTTC. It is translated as CASSFYSGYNEQFF. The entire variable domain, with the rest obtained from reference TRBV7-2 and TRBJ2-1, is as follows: GAGVSQSPSNKVTEKGKDVELRCDPISGHTALYWYRQSLGQGLEFLIYFQGNSAPDKSGLPSDRFSAERTGGSVSTLTIQRTQQEDSAVYLCASSFYSGYNEQFFGPGTRLTVL.